This T cell receptor (beta chain) is from a study of T cell repertoires in cytomegalovirus infection. Looking at the study overall: Public TCR beta signatures provided an indication of both CMV infection and a matching HLA type. Study findings and constraints: Summed frequency of public TCR beta families distinguished CMV carriers with the relevant HLA. Within the response measured ex vivo, HLA-C-restricted CMV-specific TCR beta clonotypes were dominant.

With respect to this clonotype: Its antigen is currently unknown.

MiXCR, applied by TCRdb to the reads, yields one record per CDR3 protein. The sample holds around 900,000 distinct CDR3 sequences, around 30% seen once. Germline V gives CDR1 KGHDR, CDR2 SFDVKD. The CDR3 runs to 17 residues. The V and J ends lost 0 bases and 4 bases respectively, with 18 bases between them. The chain is built from TRBV24-1 and TRBJ2-7, with TRBD2 as a possible D gene (5 bases). This receptor was obtained from a human donor in good health (CMV status not recorded). Some clones in this sample may be carry-over from other donors' samples. The material was cultured CD8+ T cells from PBMCs, obtained from culture after CMV antigen stimulation. CDR3 protein: CATSDLTAEDLEYEQYF. The CDR3 bases are TGTGCCACCAGTGATTTGACAGCGGAGGACTTAGAATACGAGCAGTACTTC.